The entry that follows covers one TCR beta chain sequence. Template switching by 5'RACE with UMIs generated the TCR beta cDNA. TCRdb reprocessed the 5' RACE reads and keeps a single row for each CDR3 protein, giving no DNA. The sample table sets out a few hundred thousand distinct CDR3 sequences. CDR3 length: 16 amino acids. CDR1 is SGHRS, CDR2 YFSETQ, per germline. This record comes from a study of T cells expressing NK-cell markers. Looking at the study overall: Cells sorted as CD3+CD56+NKG2C+, CD3+CD56+NKG2C- and CD3+CD56-NKG2C+ T cells supplied the TCR beta repertoires. Eight donors were sequenced, of whom seven were HCMV-seropositive, while the remaining one was HCMV-seronegative.

This receptor was identified in a man younger than 35 in good health. Sequenced material: blood T cells: a sorted CD56 or NKG2C T cell subset, CD4+ or CD8+ T cells, or bulk PBMC T cells (not recorded which). The chain combines TRBV5-1 with TRBJ1-4; as DNA is missing, the TRBD1 call by TCRdb cannot be tested. CDR3: CASSLANGGANEKLFF.